The sequence of this T cell receptor beta chain was determined in a study of blood T cell repertoires in COVID-19. Overall study: Researchers got acute and convalescent COVID-19 samples from the United States, Italy and Spain.

Generated by immunoSEQ multiplex PCR, the TCRdb table keeps only in-frame clones and is missing some. Of about 39,000 clones listed, 87% are singletons. The length of the CDR3 is 15 residues. Germline V CDR1 and CDR2: SNHLY, FYNNEI. J lost 4 bases, V lost 4 bases, and 7 bases had no gene match. The sample taken for sequencing was peripheral blood. The V and J genes are TRBV2 and TRBJ2-1; the match to TRBD1 covers 7 bases. This TCR was recovered from a man between 45 and 60 years old with active or convalescent COVID-19. The CDR3 DNA reads TGTGCCAGCAGTGTAAGCCAGACAGGGTACAATGAGCAGTTCTTC. This encodes CASSVSQTGYNEQFF.